These 8 T cell receptor beta chains were all obtained from the same sample, sequenced in a study of T cells in Graves' hyperthyroidism and ophthalmopathy (dated by TCRdb to between 2018 and 2020). The library relied on multiplex PCR. Sequencer: Illumina HiSeq 2000. The TCR beta CDR3 regions were amplified from the RNA transcripts. For the first round of RT-PCR on the TCR CDR3, the HTBI primer set was used together with the Qiagen OneStep RT-PCR kit. In TCRdb, the public reads were trimmed at Q25 with fastp and aligned with MiXCR, with productive beta chains retained. Each record represents a unique CDR3 protein, reported with the most common genes and DNA among its rows. In this sample the table shows 390,000 or so distinct CDR3 sequences, under 15% of which occur a single time. Around 13% of the sample belongs to the ten largest clones. The sequenced material came from blood. The receptors were sampled from a man aged 18 to 35 with Graves' ophthalmopathy.

V gene TRBV7-8 combines with J gene TRBJ2-7; D is unresolved. The V end was cut by 8 bases, the J end by 3 bases, with 17 bases between. CDR3 length: 14 residues. Germline CDR1 SGHVS, CDR2 FQNEAQ. The CDR3 spells CASGESRIFYEQYF. In DNA, the CDR3 is TGTGCCAGCGGCGAGAGTCGTATTTTCTACGAGCAGTACTTC.

This clonotype was seen at least ten times. This chain links TRBV12-3 or TRBV12-4 with TRBJ2-3, with unresolved D. The CDR3 is 14 amino acids. The V gene lost 3 bases and the J gene lost 4 bases, with 11 bases spanning the gap. The chain's CDR3 is CASSFPLGSDTQYF. The CDR3 DNA follows: TGTGCCAGCAGTTTCCCGTTGGGTTCAGATACGCAGTATTTT.

This rearrangement joins TRBV19 to TRBJ1-4; maybe TRBD1 (5 bases). Trimming stripped 5 bases from V and 7 bases from J, with 14 bases between. The CDR3 runs to 14 residues. CDR1 is LNHDA and CDR2 is SQIVND in the germline V gene (reference sequence). CDR3 nucleotide sequence: TGTGCCAGTAGTCGACATGCAAGGGGTGAAAAACTGTTTTTT. Amino acid sequence: CASSRHARGEKLFF.

There are many counts of this clonotype. The chain combines TRBV2 with TRBJ2-3; D possibly uses TRBD1 or TRBD2 (5 bases each). The CDR3 has 16 amino acids. With 5 bases removed from V and 2 bases from J, the gap between germline ends came to 17 bases. The germline V gene has CDR1 SNHLY and CDR2 FYNNEI. CDR3 coding DNA: TGTGCCAGCAGTTACGTTTGGGGGACCCCCACAGATACGCAGTATTTT. It is translated as CASSYVWGTPTDTQYF.

Concerning this clonotype: Given a much more abundant clone one base away, this may be a read error. The V gene is TRBV12-5, the J gene TRBJ2-5; maybe TRBD2 (5 bases). V lost 10 bases and J 2 bases, leaving 23 bases between the germline ends. The CDR3 has 16 amino acids. Per germline, CDR1 LGHNT and CDR2 FRNRAP. CDR3 sequence: CATTLGRAMGQETQYF. The CDR3 nucleotides are TGTGCTACTACCTTGGGGAGAGCGATGGGACAAGAGACCCAGTACTTC.

This clonotype was seen repeatedly, ten times or more. This rearrangement joins TRBV6-1 to TRBJ2-3; 9 nucleotides match TRBD1. Germline values: CDR1 MNHNS, CDR2 SASEGT. V was clipped by 4 bases and J by 5 bases; unmatched bases: 7. This CDR3 is built from 15 residues. CDR3 sequence: CASSAVDRGGDTQYF. The CDR3 nucleotides are TGTGCCAGCAGTGCTGTGGACAGGGGAGGAGATACGCAGTATTTT.

This clonotype has ten or more counts. The genes are TRBV2 and TRBJ2-5; D possibly corresponds to TRBD2 (6 bases). V lost 4 bases and J lost 0, with 9 bases in between. Germline V gives CDR1 SNHLY, CDR2 FYNNEI. The CDR3 has 14 amino acids. This CDR3 reads CASSGEAYQETQYF. The CDR3 DNA is TGTGCCAGCAGTGGGGAGGCTTACCAAGAGACCCAGTACTTC. Drawing the rest from reference TRBV2 and TRBJ2-5, the complete variable domain is EPEVTQTPSHQVTQMGQEVILRCVPISNHLYFYWYRQILGQKVEFLVSFYNNEISEKSEIFDDQFSVERPDGSNFTLKIRSTKLEDSAMYFCASSGEAYQETQYFGPGTRLLVL.

This clonotype was recorded many times. The V and J genes are TRBV4-1 and TRBJ1-3, with D perhaps matching TRBD1 (5 bases). The V gene lost 1 base and the J gene lost 4 bases, with 14 bases spanning the gap. In germline, CDR1 is MGHRA, CDR2 YSYEKL. There are 16 residues in the CDR3. The CDR3 bases are TGCGCCAGCAGCCAAGCCTACCCGACAGAAGGAAACACCATATATTTT. This encodes CASSQAYPTEGNTIYF.